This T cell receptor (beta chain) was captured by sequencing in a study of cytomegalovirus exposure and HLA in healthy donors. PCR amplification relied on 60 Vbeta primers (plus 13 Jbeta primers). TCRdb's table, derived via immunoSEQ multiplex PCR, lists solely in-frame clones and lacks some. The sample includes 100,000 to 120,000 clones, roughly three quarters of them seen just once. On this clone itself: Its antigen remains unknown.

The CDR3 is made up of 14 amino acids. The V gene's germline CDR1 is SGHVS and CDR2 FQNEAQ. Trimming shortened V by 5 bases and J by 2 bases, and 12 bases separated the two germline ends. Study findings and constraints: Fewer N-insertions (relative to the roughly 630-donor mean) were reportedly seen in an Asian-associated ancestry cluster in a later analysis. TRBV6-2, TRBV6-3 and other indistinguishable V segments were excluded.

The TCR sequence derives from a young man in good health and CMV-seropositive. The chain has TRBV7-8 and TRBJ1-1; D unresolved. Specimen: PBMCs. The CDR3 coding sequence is TGTGCCAGCAGCCCTCTAACCTTAAACACTGAAGCTTTCTTT. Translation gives CASSPLTLNTEAFF.